The clone carrying this T cell receptor (beta chain) turned up a few times. As yet, its antigen is unknown. Other DNA variants within this sample encode the same CDR3. TCRdb's copy holds only in-frame clones and misses some; the assay was immunoSEQ multiplex PCR. The data hold about 480,000 clones, with around 88% observed a single time. The treatment was: around 19 received Ad26.COV2.S at low or high dose, single or two shots; roughly five received placebo; per-sample allocation not given. The study sampled participants on day 63 after the first vaccine or placebo injection. Cohort 1b enrolled adults aged 18-55 years in Boston. The CDR3 spans 11 residues. Germline values: CDR1 LGHDT, CDR2 YNNKEL (reference sequence). Trimming removed 1 base at V and 5 bases at J, with 2 bases between. The data were taken from a study of Ad26.COV2.S vaccination and SARS-CoV-2 variants. Study details: Ad26.COV2.S shots went into the muscle once or twice, 56 days apart. Study observations and caveats: People who got the vaccine or the placebo had similar non-spike TCR breadth. An underestimation of total T cell responses may have resulted from the TCR breadth and depth analyses.

Specimen: peripheral blood, collected in a trial of Ad26.COV2.S vaccine versus placebo. This clonotype was sampled from a person between 18 and 65 years old who received the Ad26.COV2.S COVID-19 vaccine or a placebo. The chain is built from TRBV3-1 (or the pseudogene TRBV3-2) and TRBJ1-2; D is unclear. The CDR3 sequence is CASSQGYGYTF. CDR3 DNA: TGTGCCAGCAGCCAAGGGTATGGCTACACCTTC.